This TCR beta chain was documented in a study of immune evolution from preneoplasia to lung adenocarcinoma (dated by TCRdb to about 2021). In the study overall: HLA loss of heterozygosity was found in about 6.3% of AIS, about 14% of MIA and roughly 30% of ADC lesions, and in no AAH lesions. In total, the cohort included 50 to 60 patients with pulmonary nodules, all of whom underwent surgical resection. Resected precursor lesions (AAH, AIS, MIA) and invasive adenocarcinomas were compared against paired morphologically normal lung tissue. A total of roughly 46 patients contributed TCR sequencing data. The study reported that under 120 samples were used for TCR sequencing. The immune data were integrated with whole exome sequencing and methylation data from the same cohort of nodules. Class I HLA alleles were inferred from exome data with POLYSOLVER, and allele-specific HLA loss was detected with LOHHLA. Sample size was determined by specimen availability and not by a prior power calculation. Immune contexture across lung adenocarcinoma precursors and invasive adenocarcinoma was profiled using immune gene expression, TCR sequencing and multiplex immunofluorescence.

V is clipped by 1 base and J by 0 bases, and the sequence between their germline boundaries is 7 bases long. Its CDR3 holds 15 amino acids, cysteine through phenylalanine. Only the CDR3 region is kept as DNA, spanning 45 bases read in frame from base 1. CDR1 and CDR2 are drawn from the germline V gene: SGHTA, FQGNSA. Resection was performed on patients in Japan or China between the mid-2010s and the late 2010s. Two lung cancer pathologists independently confirmed the histologic diagnosis of each case on H&E slides. Premalignant or tumor cells were enriched for nucleic acid extraction by macro-dissection performed after pathologic assessment. FFPE tissue was used for DNA isolation with the AllPrep DNA/RNA FFPE Kit. The immunoSEQ hsTCRbeta Kit was used to sequence TCR beta CDR3 regions from DNA. In the source study's methods: The ImmunoSEQ Analyzer was used to analyse the TCR sequencing data. T cell clonality was calculated on productive rearrangements as 1 minus Pielou's evenness. T cell diversity was measured with the inverse Simpson index on productive templates. T cell density was expressed as TCR beta template counts normalized to usable DNA, with usable DNA estimated by amplifying and sequencing housekeeping genes. TCR metrics were compared across histologic stages using two-sided Kruskal-Wallis tests. Not all clones reach the TCRdb copy of this immuneACCESS table, which keeps in-frame sequences only. Checked studies attribute under half of the gap to unresolved V genes and leave the rest unexplained. The V and J calls and the clone size are those of that table, but D and trimming were determined from the DNA. The sample records some 8,200 clones, about 86% of which are singletons. The ten largest make up 2% to 2.5% of the sample.

Results and caveats for the whole study, not just this receptor: Top T cell clone frequencies were highest in normal lung and appeared to decrease progressively from AAH through AIS, MIA and invasive adenocarcinoma. Because all patients came from Japan and China, whether the findings apply to Western populations was uncertain. Clonality was highest in normal lung, while later-stage lesions appeared to show lower clonality but higher T cell density and diversity. T cell clonality was highest in KRAS-mutant nodules compared with EGFR-mutant or double wild-type lesions. The findings reflected association rather than direct causation, and larger cohorts with long-term follow-up and longitudinal biopsies were considered necessary.

This clone appeared a single time. Its antigen has not been determined. No per-base quality is available; no much larger clone lies one base away. The sequence was obtained from a person aged 50 to 70 with lung adenocarcinoma. The source material was FFPE invasive lung adenocarcinoma tissue. This specimen's cell subset or site label, interpreted: frankly invasive lung adenocarcinoma (ADC). The chain was built from TRBV7-2 and TRBJ1-3, with the D segment identity uncertain. CDR3 sequence: CASSLDGYSGNTIYF. The DNA is as follows: TGTGCCAGCAGCTTAGACGGCTACTCTGGAAACACCATATATTTT.